These 6 T cell receptor beta chains share one sample of origin, sequenced in a study of graft-versus-host responses after intestinal transplantation. No antigen has been assigned to these receptors. TCRdb keeps only in-frame clones here, not all; method: immunoSEQ multiplex PCR. Here the sample spans some 86,000 clones, about nine tenths being singletons. The material was unstimulated CD4+ T cells sorted from spleen or lymph node cells, obtained before transplant. The receptor source for this set is a human donor who was the organ donor for an intestinal transplant.

J is TRBJ2-5 and V is TRBV19; no reliable D call. The CDR3 runs to 11 residues. Trimming removed 5 bases from V and 5 bases from J, with 6 bases in between. CDR1 LNHDA and CDR2 SQIVND come from the germline V gene (reference sequence). CDR3 protein: CASSFGETQYF. The CDR3 DNA follows: TGTGCCAGTAGTTTCGGGGAGACCCAGTACTTC.

This clone was observed once. A read error may produce the germline difference seen at one junction end. This CDR3 is also generated by other DNA sequences in the sample. The chain employs TRBV7-3 and TRBJ1-1, with D possibly TRBD1 on 6 matching bases. The CDR3 has 14 amino acids. The germline V gene encodes CDR1 SGHTA and CDR2 FQGTGA. CDR3 coding DNA: TGTGCCAGTAGCTCAAGAAGGGGGAGCACTGAAGCTTTCTTT. Amino acids: CASSSRRGSTEAFF.

V and J are TRBV5-1 and TRBJ1-1; D is unresolved. This CDR3 comprises 17 residues. The germline V and J ends were trimmed by 5 bases and 0 bases, with 20 bases remaining between them. CDR1 is SGHRS, CDR2 YFSETQ, per germline. The CDR3 is CASSSSGGEIMNTEAFF. The CDR3 DNA reads as TGCGCCAGCAGTTCTAGCGGCGGCGAGATTATGAACACTGAAGCTTTCTTT.

The chain is built from TRBV7-3 and TRBJ1-1; D not certain. The CDR3 is made up of 13 amino acids. The ends were cut back, 2 bases at V and 0 bases at J, with 4 bases in the middle. Per the germline V gene, CDR1 is SGHTA and CDR2 is FQGTGA. CDR3 nucleotides: TGTGCCAGCAGCTTAGAGGTGAACACTGAAGCTTTCTTT. It specifies CASSLEVNTEAFF.

The chain combines TRBV5-8 with TRBJ2-5; 11 bases map to TRBD2. J was trimmed by 5 bases and V by 4 bases; bases with no gene match: 13. CDR1 SGHTS and CDR2 YDEGEE come from the germline V gene. This CDR3 spans 17 amino acids. CDR3: CASSRLAGRIHGETQYF. The DNA of the CDR3 is TGTGCCAGCAGCCGACTAGCGGGGCGAATCCATGGGGAGACCCAGTACTTC.

The chain is built from TRBV9 and TRBJ1-1; 7 bases map to TRBD1. Germline lookup yields CDR1 SGDLS and CDR2 YYNGEE. The length of the CDR3 is 16 residues. Trimming took 0 bases from V and 1 from J; bases not matched to a gene: 6. The CDR3 here is CASSVDEGARNTEAFF. CDR3 bases: TGTGCCAGCAGCGTAGACGAGGGGGCGAGGAACACTGAAGCTTTCTTT.